Following are 10 T cell receptor beta chains from one sample sequenced in a study of cytomegalovirus exposure and HLA in healthy donors. Use of 60 Vbeta and 13 Jbeta primers characterized the PCR. Clones were read by immunoSEQ multiplex PCR, and TCRdb kept only the in-frame ones, dropping some. The sample has over 65,000 clones; 60% to 80% are singletons. The material sequenced was PBMCs. These TCRs come from a man between 60 and 70 years old in good health and CMV-seropositive.

V usage is TRBV6-5 and J usage is TRBJ1-5, with 7 bases lining up with TRBD1. Germline CDR1 MNHEY, CDR2 SVGAGI. The length of the CDR3 is 14 residues. The V gene end was trimmed by 5 bases and the J gene end by 2 bases; junction bases not matched to a gene: 3. As DNA, the CDR3 is TGTGCCAGCAGTAACACAGGGGGCAATCAGCCCCAGCATTTT. Amino acids: CASSNTGGNQPQHF.

The V gene is TRBV11-3, the J gene TRBJ2-5; 8 bases are a match to TRBD1. The J call may be wrong; the DNA end is better matched by TRBJ2-7. CDR1 and CDR2 (germline): SGHNT, YENEEA. The CDR3 spans 15 residues. The CDR3 DNA follows: TGTGCCAGCAGCTTAGTGCAGGGGGCTGTATACGAGCAGTACTTC. Translating gives CASSLVQGAVYEQYF.

The V call is TRBV12-2, the J call TRBJ2-3; the table's D call of TRBD2 was not tested on the DNA. TRBV12-2 is reported as a pseudogene. This CDR3 contains 22 residues. CDR3 coding DNA: TGTGCAAGTCGCTTAAGTGGTCCCCCCGGGACTAGCGGGAGTCAAAGCACAGATACGCAGTATTTT. Amino acid sequence: CASRLSGPPGTSGSQSTDTQYF.

The chain combines TRBV2 with TRBJ1-5; D not resolved. From germline, CDR1 is SNHLY and CDR2 FYNNEI. Trimming took 0 bases from V and 4 from J, leaving 7 bases between them. The CDR3 has 14 residues. CDR3 bases: TGTGCCAGCAGTGAAGCGCGGAGGAATCAGCCCCAGCATTTT. Encoded protein: CASSEARRNQPQHF.

This clone was seen a handful of times. The chain uses TRBV7-9 and TRBJ1-1; D is ambiguous. Germline V gene data show CDR1 as SEHNR and CDR2 as FQNEAQ (reference sequence). The CDR3 is 15 amino acids. Trimming took 1 base from V and 0 from J, leaving 9 bases between them. CDR3 bases: TGTGCCAGCAGCTTAGGAGGGCTGATGAACACTGAAGCTTTCTTT. Translation gives CASSLGGLMNTEAFF.

The chain has TRBV18 and TRBJ2-7; 9 bases are a match to TRBD2. CDR1 KGHSH and CDR2 LQKENI come from the germline V gene. The V gene end was trimmed by 0 bases and the J gene end by 6 bases; junction bases not matched to a gene: 3. CDR3 length equals 14 residues. As DNA, the CDR3 is TGTGCCAGCTCACCACCGGCGGGGGGGAGCGAGCAGTACTTC. It yields the protein CASSPPAGGSEQYF.

The gene calls are TRBV5-1 and TRBJ2-3, with D perhaps matching TRBD1 (6 bases). Trimming took 0 bases from V and 4 from J, leaving 15 bases between them. CDR1 is SGHRS and CDR2 is YFSETQ in the germline V gene. The length of the CDR3 is 16 residues. The CDR3 loop reads CASSLGGTHGADTQYF. DNA of the CDR3: TGCGCCAGCAGCTTGGGGGGGACACACGGGGCAGATACGCAGTATTTT. Combining the CDR3 with reference TRBV5-1 and TRBJ2-3 gives the whole variable domain KAGVTQTPRYLIKTRGQQVTLSCSPISGHRSVSWYQQTPGQGLQFLFEYFSETQRNKGNFPGRFSGRQFSNSRSEMNVSTLELGDSALYLCASSLGGTHGADTQYFGPGTRLTVL.

The chain recombines TRBV10-3 with TRBJ2-3; possibly TRBD2 for D (7 bases). V lost 0 bases to trimming and J lost 2 bases, with 12 bases between them. The length of the CDR3 is 16 residues. Germline CDR1 reads ENHRY; CDR2 reads SYGVKD. The CDR3 sequence: CAISESGGGFTDTQYF. The CDR3 coding sequence is TGTGCCATCAGTGAGTCGGGGGGGGGCTTCACAGATACGCAGTATTTT.

The V call is TRBV11-2, the J call TRBJ2-2; the D gene is possibly TRBD2 (6 bases). This CDR3 is built from 17 residues. The V gene lost 0 bases and the J gene lost 6 bases, with 17 bases spanning the gap. In germline, CDR1 is SGHAT, CDR2 FQNNGV. CDR3 residues: CASSLDPPGVGSGELFF. CDR3 DNA: TGTGCCAGCAGCTTAGATCCTCCGGGGGTAGGGTCCGGGGAGCTGTTTTTT.

Only one count was recorded for this clone. The rearrangement joins TRBV7-2 to TRBJ2-5; possible D gene TRBD2, 5 bases. The CDR3 spans 17 residues. Trimming stripped 0 bases from V and 2 bases from J, with 16 bases between. The V gene's germline CDR1 is SGHTA and CDR2 FQGNSA. DNA of the CDR3: TGTGCCAGCAGCTTAGCGAATCGGGGATGGAATCAAGAGACCCAGTACTTC. Translating gives CASSLANRGWNQETQYF.